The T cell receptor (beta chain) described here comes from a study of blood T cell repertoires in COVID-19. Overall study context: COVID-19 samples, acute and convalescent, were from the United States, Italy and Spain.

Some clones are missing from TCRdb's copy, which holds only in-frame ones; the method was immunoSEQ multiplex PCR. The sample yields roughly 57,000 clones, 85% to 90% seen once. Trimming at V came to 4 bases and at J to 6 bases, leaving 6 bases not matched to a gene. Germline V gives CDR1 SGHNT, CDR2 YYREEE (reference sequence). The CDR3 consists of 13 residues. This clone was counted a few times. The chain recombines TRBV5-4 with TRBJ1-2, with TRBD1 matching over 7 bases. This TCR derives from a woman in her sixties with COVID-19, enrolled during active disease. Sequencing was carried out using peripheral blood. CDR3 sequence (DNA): TGTGCCAGCAGCAGAGACAGGGATGATGGCTACACCTTC. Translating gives CASSRDRDDGYTF.